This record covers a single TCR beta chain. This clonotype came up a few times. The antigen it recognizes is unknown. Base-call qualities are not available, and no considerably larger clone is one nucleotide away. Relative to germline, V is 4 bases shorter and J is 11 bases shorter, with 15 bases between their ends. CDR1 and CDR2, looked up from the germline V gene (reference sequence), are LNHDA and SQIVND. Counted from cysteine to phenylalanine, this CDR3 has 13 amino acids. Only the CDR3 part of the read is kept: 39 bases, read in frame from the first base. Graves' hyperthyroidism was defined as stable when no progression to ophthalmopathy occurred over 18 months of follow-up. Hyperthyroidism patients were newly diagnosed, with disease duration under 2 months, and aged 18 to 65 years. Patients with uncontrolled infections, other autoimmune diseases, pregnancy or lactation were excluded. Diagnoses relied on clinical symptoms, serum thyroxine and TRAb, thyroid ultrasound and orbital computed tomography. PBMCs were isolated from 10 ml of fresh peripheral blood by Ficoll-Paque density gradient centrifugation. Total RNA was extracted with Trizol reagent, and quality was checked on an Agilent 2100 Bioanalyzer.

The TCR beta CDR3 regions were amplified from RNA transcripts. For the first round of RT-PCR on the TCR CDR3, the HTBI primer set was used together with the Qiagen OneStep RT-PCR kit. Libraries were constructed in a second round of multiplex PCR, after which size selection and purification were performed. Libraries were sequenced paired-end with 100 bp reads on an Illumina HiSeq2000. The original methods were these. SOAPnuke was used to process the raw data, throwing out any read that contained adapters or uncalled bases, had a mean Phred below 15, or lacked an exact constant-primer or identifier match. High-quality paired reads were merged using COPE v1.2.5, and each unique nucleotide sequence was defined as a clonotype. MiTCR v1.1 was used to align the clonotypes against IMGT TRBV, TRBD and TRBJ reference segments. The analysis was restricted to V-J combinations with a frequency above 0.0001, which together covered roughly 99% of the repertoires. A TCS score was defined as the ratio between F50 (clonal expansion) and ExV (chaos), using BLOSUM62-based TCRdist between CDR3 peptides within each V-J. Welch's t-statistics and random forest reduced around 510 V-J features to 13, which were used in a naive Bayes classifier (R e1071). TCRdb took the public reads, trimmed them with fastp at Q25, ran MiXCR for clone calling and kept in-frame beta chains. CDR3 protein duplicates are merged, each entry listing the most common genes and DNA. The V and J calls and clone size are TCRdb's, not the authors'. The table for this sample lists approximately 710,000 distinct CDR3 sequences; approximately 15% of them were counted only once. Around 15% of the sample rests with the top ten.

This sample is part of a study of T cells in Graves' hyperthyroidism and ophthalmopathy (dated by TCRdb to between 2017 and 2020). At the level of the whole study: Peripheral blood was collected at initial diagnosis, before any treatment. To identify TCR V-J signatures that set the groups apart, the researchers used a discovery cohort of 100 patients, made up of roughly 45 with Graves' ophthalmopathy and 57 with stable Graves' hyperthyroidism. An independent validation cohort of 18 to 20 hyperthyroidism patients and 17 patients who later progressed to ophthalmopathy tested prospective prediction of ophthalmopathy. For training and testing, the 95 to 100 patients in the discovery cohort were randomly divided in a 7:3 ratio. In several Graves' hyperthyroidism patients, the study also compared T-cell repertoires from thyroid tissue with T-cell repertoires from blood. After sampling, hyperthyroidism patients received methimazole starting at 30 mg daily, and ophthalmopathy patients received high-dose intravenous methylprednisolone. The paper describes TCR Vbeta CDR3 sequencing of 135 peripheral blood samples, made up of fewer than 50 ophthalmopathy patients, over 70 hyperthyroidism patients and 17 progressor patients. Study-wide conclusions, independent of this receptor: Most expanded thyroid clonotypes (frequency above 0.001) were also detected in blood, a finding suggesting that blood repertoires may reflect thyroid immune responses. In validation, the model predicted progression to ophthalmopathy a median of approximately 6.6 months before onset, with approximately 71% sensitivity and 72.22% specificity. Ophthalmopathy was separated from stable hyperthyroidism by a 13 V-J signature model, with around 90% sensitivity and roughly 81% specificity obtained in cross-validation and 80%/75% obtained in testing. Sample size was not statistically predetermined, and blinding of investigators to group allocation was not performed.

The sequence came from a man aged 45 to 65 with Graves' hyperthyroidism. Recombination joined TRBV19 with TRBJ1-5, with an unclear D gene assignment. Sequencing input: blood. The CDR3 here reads CASSTRYATSQHF. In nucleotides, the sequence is TGTGCCAGTAGTACCCGCTACGCTACGTCCCAGCATTTT.